This T cell receptor (beta chain) derives from a study of blood T cell repertoires in COVID-19. Overall study: Some COVID-19 samples were acute and others convalescent; all came from the United States, Italy and Spain. In each case, the material was cDNA or gDNA derived from T cells, B-cell-depleted T cells, or PBMCs.

Methods used by the authors: Reference gene primer amplification gave estimated nucleated cell counts. Sequencing used immunoSEQ multiplex PCR; TCRdb keeps in-frame clones, though not all of them. V and J calls and clone size are given by that table; D and trimming were obtained from the DNA. Among approximately 89,000 clones, around nine tenths were seen once, and the ten largest hold 4% to 5.5%. The V segment lost 5 bases and the J segment 8 bases; nucleotides outside the gene matches: 8. There are 13 residues in the CDR3. Per the germline V gene, CDR1 is MDHEN and CDR2 is SYDVKM. The rearrangement links TRBV28 to TRBJ1-2; 7 bases are shared with TRBD1. The clonotype originates from a man between 65 and 80 years old with acute or convalescent COVID-19. What was sequenced was peripheral blood. CDR3 sequence (DNA): TGTGCCAGCAGTGTACCGACAGGGCACGGCTACACCTTC. Encoded protein: CASSVPTGHGYTF.